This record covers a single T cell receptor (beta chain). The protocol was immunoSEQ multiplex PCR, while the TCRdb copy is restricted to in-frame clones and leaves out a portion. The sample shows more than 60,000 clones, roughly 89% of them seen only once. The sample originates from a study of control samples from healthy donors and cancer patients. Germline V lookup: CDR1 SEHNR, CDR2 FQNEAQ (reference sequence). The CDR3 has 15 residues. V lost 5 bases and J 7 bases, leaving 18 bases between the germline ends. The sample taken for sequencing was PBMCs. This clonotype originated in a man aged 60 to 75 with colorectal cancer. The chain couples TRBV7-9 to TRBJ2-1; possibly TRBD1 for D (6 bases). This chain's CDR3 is CASSRPSTGWNEQFF. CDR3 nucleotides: TGTGCCAGCAGCCGCCCCTCGACAGGATGGAATGAGCAGTTCTTC.